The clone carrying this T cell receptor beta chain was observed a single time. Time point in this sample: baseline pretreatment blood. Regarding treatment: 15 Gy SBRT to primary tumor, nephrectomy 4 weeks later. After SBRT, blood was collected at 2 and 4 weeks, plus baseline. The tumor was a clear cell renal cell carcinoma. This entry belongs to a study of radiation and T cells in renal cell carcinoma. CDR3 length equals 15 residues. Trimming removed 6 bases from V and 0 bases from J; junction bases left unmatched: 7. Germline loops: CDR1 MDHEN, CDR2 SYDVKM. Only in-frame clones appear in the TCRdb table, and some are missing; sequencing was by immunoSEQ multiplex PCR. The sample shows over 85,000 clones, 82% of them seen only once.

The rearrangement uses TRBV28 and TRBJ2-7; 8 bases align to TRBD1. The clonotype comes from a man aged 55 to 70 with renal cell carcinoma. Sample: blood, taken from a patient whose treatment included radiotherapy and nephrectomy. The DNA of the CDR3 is TGTGCCAGCAGATCCGGGACAGGACTCTCCTACGAGCAGTACTTC. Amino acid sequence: CASRSGTGLSYEQYF.